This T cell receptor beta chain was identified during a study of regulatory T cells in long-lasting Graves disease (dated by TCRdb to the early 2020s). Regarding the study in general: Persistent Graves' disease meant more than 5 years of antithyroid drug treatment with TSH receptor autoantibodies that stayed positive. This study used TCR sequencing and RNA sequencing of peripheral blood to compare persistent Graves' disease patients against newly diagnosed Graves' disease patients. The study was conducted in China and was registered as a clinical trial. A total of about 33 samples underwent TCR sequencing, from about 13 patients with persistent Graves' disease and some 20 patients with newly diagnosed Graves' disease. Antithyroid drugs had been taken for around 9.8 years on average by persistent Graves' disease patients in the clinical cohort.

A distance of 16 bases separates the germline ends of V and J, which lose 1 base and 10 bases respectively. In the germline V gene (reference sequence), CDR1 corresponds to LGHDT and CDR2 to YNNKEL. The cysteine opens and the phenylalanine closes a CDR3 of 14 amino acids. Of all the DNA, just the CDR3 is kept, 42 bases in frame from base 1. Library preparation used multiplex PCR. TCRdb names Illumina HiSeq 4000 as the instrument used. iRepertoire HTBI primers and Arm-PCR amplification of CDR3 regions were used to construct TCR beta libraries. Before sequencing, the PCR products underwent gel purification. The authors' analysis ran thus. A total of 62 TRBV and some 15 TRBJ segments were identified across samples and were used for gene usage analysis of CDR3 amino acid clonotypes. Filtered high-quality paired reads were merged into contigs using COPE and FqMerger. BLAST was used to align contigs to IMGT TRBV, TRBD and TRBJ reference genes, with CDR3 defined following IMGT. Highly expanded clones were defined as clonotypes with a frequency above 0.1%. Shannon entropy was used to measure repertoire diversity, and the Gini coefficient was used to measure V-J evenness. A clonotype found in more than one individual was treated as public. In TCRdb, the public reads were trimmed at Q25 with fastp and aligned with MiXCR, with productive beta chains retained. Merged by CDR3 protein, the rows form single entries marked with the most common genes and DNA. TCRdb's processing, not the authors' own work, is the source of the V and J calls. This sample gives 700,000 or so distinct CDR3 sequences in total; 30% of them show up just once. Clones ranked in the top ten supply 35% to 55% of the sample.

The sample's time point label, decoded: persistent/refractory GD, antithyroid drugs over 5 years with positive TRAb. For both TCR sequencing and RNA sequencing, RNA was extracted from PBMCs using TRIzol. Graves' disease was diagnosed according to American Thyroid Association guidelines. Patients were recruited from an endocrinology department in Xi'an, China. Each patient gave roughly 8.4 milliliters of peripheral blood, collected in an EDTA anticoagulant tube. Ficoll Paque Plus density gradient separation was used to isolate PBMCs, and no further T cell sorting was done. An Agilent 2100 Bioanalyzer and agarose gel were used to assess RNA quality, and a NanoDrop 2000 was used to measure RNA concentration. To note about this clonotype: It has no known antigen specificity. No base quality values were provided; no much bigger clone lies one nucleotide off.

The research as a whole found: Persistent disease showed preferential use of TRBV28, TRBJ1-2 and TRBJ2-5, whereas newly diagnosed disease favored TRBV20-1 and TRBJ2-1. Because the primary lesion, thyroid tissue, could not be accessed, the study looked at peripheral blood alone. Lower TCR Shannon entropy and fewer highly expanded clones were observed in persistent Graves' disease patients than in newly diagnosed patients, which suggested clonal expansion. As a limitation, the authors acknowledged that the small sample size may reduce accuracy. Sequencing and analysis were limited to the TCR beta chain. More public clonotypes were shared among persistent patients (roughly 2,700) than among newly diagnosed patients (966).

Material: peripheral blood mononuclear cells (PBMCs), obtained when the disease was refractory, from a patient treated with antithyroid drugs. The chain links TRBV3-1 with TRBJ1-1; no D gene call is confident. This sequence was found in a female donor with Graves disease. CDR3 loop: CASSQVRSAARAFF. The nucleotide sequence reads TGTGCCAGCAGCCAAGTAAGGAGTGCCGCGAGAGCTTTCTTT. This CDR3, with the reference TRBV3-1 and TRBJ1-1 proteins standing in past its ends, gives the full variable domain DTAVSQTPKYLVTQMGNDKSIKCEQNLGHDTMYWYKQDSKKFLKIMFSYNNKELIINETVPNRFSPKSPDKAHLNLHINSLELGDSAVYFCASSQVRSAARAFFGQGTRLTVV.